The rows below give T cell receptor beta chains drawn from one sample of a study of cytomegalovirus exposure and HLA in healthy donors. Libraries were prepared by immunoSEQ multiplex PCR; TCRdb keeps only in-frame clonotypes and omits some of them. The data contain about 160,000 clones, 80% of them singletons. The sample taken for sequencing was PBMCs. The receptors derive from a woman between 45 and 60 years old in good health and CMV-seropositive. The CDR3 runs from the conserved cysteine through the conserved F or W. Fields, in order: D gene, J gene, V gene, clone size, CDR3 protein, CDR3 DNA. A D gene is named only where the DNA matches it firmly. A clone size is listed for some rows: how often the clone was seen (once, few, many), or a class if it is expanded.

d_call: TRBD1
j_call: TRBJ1-2
v_call: TRBV29-1
clone_size: .
cdr3_aa: CSVEDRGRKSNGYTF
cdr3_nt: TGCAGCGTTGAAGACAGGGGGCGAAAAAGCAATGGCTACACCTTC

d_call: TRBD1
j_call: TRBJ1-4
v_call: TRBV15
clone_size: .
cdr3_aa: CATSREDRGGNEKLFF
cdr3_nt: TGTGCCACCAGCAGAGAAGACAGGGGAGGGAATGAAAAACTGTTTTTT

d_call: .
j_call: TRBJ2-3
v_call: TRBV2
clone_size: .
cdr3_aa: CATPRADTQYF
cdr3_nt: TGTGCCACCCCCAGGGCAGATACGCAGTATTTT

d_call: TRBD2
j_call: TRBJ2-1
v_call: TRBV2
clone_size: .
cdr3_aa: CASTTLAGGRHNEQFF
cdr3_nt: TGTGCCAGCACCACACTAGCGGGGGGGCGGCACAATGAGCAGTTCTTC

d_call: .
j_call: TRBJ2-7
v_call: TRBV4-2
clone_size: few
cdr3_aa: CASSQGGSYEQYF
cdr3_nt: TGTGCCAGCAGCCAAGGAGGCTCCTACGAGCAGTACTTC

d_call: .
j_call: TRBJ2-1
v_call: TRBV5-4
clone_size: few
cdr3_aa: CASSLASGYNEQFF
cdr3_nt: TGTGCCAGCAGCTTGGCCAGCGGATACAATGAGCAGTTCTTC

d_call: .
j_call: TRBJ1-3
v_call: TRBV5-4
clone_size: .
cdr3_aa: CASSLSSRQTGNTIYF
cdr3_nt: TGTGCCAGCAGCTTGTCGAGCAGGCAGACTGGAAACACCATATATTTT

d_call: .
j_call: TRBJ1-3
v_call: TRBV23-1
clone_size: .
cdr3_aa: CASSQSGVSGNTIYF
cdr3_nt: TGCGCCAGCAGTCAATCAGGGGTGTCTGGAAACACCATATATTTT

d_call: TRBD1
j_call: TRBJ1-3
v_call: TRBV7-6
clone_size: .
cdr3_aa: CASSQNRGGNAIYF
cdr3_nt: TGTGCCAGCAGCCAAAACAGGGGTGGAAACGCCATATATTTT

d_call: .
j_call: TRBJ2-3
v_call: TRBV29-1
clone_size: .
cdr3_aa: CSVDRAYTDTQYF
cdr3_nt: TGCAGCGTTGACAGGGCTTACACAGATACGCAGTATTTT

d_call: .
j_call: TRBJ2-1
v_call: TRBV11-1
clone_size: few
cdr3_aa: CASSPKRLDYNEQFF
cdr3_nt: TGTGCCAGCAGCCCTAAGCGACTGGATTACAATGAGCAGTTCTTC

d_call: TRBD1
j_call: TRBJ2-5
v_call: TRBV4-3
clone_size: .
cdr3_aa: CASSQERGRGETQYF
cdr3_nt: TGCGCCAGCAGCCAAGAGAGGGGGCGCGGGGAGACCCAGTACTTC

d_call: .
j_call: TRBJ1-5
v_call: TRBV7-2
clone_size: .
cdr3_aa: CASSLAPRQPQHF
cdr3_nt: TGTGCCAGCAGCTTAGCCCCGCGTCAGCCCCAGCATTTT

d_call: TRBD1
j_call: TRBJ1-1
v_call: TRBV30
clone_size: .
cdr3_aa: CAWRARTGSWTEAFF
cdr3_nt: TGTGCCTGGAGAGCAAGGACAGGTTCATGGACTGAAGCTTTCTTT

d_call: .
j_call: TRBJ2-7
v_call: TRBV15
clone_size: once
cdr3_aa: CATSIRPGPRGTYEQYF
cdr3_nt: TGTGCCACCAGCATAAGACCGGGACCAAGGGGGACCTACGAGCAGTACTTC

d_call: .
j_call: TRBJ2-1
v_call: TRBV28
clone_size: .
cdr3_aa: CASREGDEQFF
cdr3_nt: TGTGCCAGCAGAGAGGGAGATGAGCAGTTCTTC

d_call: .
j_call: TRBJ2-7
v_call: TRBV5-1
clone_size: .
cdr3_aa: CASSLVPAAGIEQYF
cdr3_nt: TGCGCCAGCAGCTTGGTCCCGGCTGCGGGGATCGAGCAGTACTTC

d_call: .
j_call: TRBJ2-7
v_call: TRBV5-1
clone_size: once
cdr3_aa: CASSLWGDEQYF
cdr3_nt: TGCGCCAGCAGCTTATGGGGGGACGAGCAGTACTTC

d_call: .
j_call: TRBJ2-7
v_call: TRBV5-1
clone_size: .
cdr3_aa: CASSLVVNTYEQYF
cdr3_nt: TGCGCCAGCAGCTTGGTCGTCAACACGTACGAGCAGTACTTC

d_call: TRBD1
j_call: TRBJ1-6
v_call: TRBV6-5
clone_size: .
cdr3_aa: CASRRGRESPLHF
cdr3_nt: TGTGCCAGCAGAAGGGGGCGGGAATCACCCCTCCACTTT